This TCR beta chain was obtained from a study of T cells in Graves' hyperthyroidism and ophthalmopathy. About the study: Any treatment followed the collection of peripheral blood at initial diagnosis.

This clonotype occurred many times. It was RNA transcripts that yielded the amplified TCR beta CDR3 regions. The HTBI set primed first-round TCR CDR3 RT-PCR. TCRdb re-analysed the multiplex PCR reads in MiXCR, keeping a single row per CDR3 protein. The sample records over 150,000 distinct CDR3 sequences, about 15% being singletons. Exclusion criteria comprised uncontrolled infection, other autoimmune disease, pregnancy or lactation. Used for diagnoses were clinical symptoms, serum thyroxine and TRAb, thyroid ultrasound and orbital computed tomography. This TCR derives from a woman in her forties or fifties with Graves' hyperthyroidism. Sequences were obtained from blood.

The CDR3: CASTMGGGAPNEQFF. As DNA, the CDR3 is TGTGCCAGCACTATGGGAGGGGGCGCGCCGAATGAGCAGTTCTTC. This rearrangement joins TRBV12-3 or TRBV12-4 to TRBJ2-1; the D call may be TRBD1 or TRBD2 (7 bases each). The V end was cut by 7 bases, the J end by 7 bases, with 20 bases between. The CDR3 has 15 amino acids.